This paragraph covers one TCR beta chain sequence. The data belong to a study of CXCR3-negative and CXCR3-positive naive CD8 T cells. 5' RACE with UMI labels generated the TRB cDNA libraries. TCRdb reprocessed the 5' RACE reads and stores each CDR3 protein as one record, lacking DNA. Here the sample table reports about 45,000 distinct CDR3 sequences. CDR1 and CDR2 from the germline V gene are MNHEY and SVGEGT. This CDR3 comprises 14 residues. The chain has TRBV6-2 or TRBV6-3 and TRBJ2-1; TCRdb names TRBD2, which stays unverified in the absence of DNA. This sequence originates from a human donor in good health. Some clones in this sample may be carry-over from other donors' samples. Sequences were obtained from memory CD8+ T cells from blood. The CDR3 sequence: CASSYGLVTPHPFF.